This T cell receptor beta chain was obtained from a study of CD8+CD57+ T cells in acquired aplastic anemia. Study background: Yields of DNA that came from sorted CD4+ and CD8+ cells averaged about 3.4 ug.

Genomic DNA constituted the template upon which TCR beta VDJ and CDR3 profiling was performed. One entry per CDR3 protein results from TCRdb running MiXCR on the reads. Here the sample spans 120,000 or so distinct CDR3 sequences, over 30% being singletons. Study-wide results and caveats: No significant patient-versus-control difference appeared in CD8+ Simpson's diversity. Overlap between patients and controls comprised about 28 CD8+ CDR3 sequences.

Patients who underwent sequencing had shown CD8+CD57+ cell expansion by flow cytometry. All patients had severe acquired aplastic anemia. This clonotype was detected ten times or more. Its antigen is not identified. Trimming stripped 2 bases from V and 5 bases from J, with 10 bases between. Germline-derived CDR1 and CDR2 are SGHNT and YYREEE (reference sequence). This CDR3 is built from 13 residues. The chain uses TRBV5-4 and TRBJ1-2, with TRBD1 as a possible D gene (6 bases). The sample comprised sorted CD4+, CD8+, or CD8+CD57+ T cells (not recorded which) from PBMCs. This TCR was sampled from a human donor with aplastic anemia. CDR3 region: CASSFTGKYGYTF. The CDR3 nucleotides read TGTGCCAGCAGCTTCACAGGGAAATATGGCTACACCTTC.